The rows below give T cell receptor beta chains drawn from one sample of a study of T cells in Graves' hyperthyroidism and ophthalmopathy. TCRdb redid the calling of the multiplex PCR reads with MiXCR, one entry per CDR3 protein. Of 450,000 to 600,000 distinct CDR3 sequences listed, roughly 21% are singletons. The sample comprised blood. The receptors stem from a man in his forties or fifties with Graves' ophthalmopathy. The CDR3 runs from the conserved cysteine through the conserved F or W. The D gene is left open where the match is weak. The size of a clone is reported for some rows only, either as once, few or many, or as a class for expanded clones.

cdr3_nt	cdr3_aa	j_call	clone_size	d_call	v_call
TGTGCCAGTAGTATAAGTGTGTCGGATGGCTACACCTTC	CASSISVSDGYTF	TRBJ1-2	-	-	TRBV19
TGCAGCGTTGAAATTACGGCCTCCTACGAGCAGTACTTC	CSVEITASYEQYF	TRBJ2-7	few	-	TRBV29-1
TGCGCCAGCAGCCAAGAAGCTGTGGGGTCTGGAAACACCATATATTTT	CASSQEAVGSGNTIYF	TRBJ1-3	few	-	TRBV4-3
TGCAGTGCTAGAGGACCGGGAGGCTCCTACGAGCAGTACTTC	CSARGPGGSYEQYF	TRBJ2-7	-	TRBD2	TRBV20-1
TGTGCCAGCAGCCCCAGGGGACTTGACAATCAGCCCCAGCATTTT	CASSPRGLDNQPQHF	TRBJ1-5	few	-	TRBV5-6
TGTGCCAGCAGTTCCCCCTCAGATACGCAGTATTTT	CASSSPSDTQYF	TRBJ2-3	many	-	TRBV28
TGTGCCAGTAGATCGAGGGCAGATAACTATGGCTACACCTTC	CASRSRADNYGYTF	TRBJ1-2	-	-	TRBV19
TGCAGTGCTAGAGTCGCTAGCGGGGGGACCTACGAGCAGTACTTC	CSARVASGGTYEQYF	TRBJ2-7	-	TRBD2	TRBV20-1
TGTGCCAGCAGCTTACACGGGAAATCCTACGAGCAGTACTTC	CASSLHGKSYEQYF	TRBJ2-7	many	-	TRBV13
TGCAGTGCTAGAGACGGGACTAGCGGGGGGGCGGTCGAGCAGTACTTC	CSARDGTSGGAVEQYF	TRBJ2-7	-	TRBD2	TRBV20-1
TGTGCCGGGGGGACTGGATTGAACACTGAAGCTTTCTTT	CAGGTGLNTEAFF	TRBJ1-1	few	-	TRBV18
TGTGCCAGCAGCTTAATCGGAGGAGGGGGGGGGACCCAGTACTTC	CASSLIGGGGGTQYF	TRBJ2-5	few	-	TRBV7-3
TGTGCCAGCAGCCTAGGGGAGGGAACGCCACTGTTTTTT	CASSLGEGTPLFF	TRBJ1-4	many	-	TRBV11-2
TGTGCCAGCAGGCCAGGGACAGTGAACACTGAAGCTTTCTTT	CASRPGTVNTEAFF	TRBJ1-1	few	TRBD1	TRBV6-2/TRBV6-3
TGTGCCAGCTCACCGTCCGTGACAGGGATCAATTACGAGCAGTACTTC	CASSPSVTGINYEQYF	TRBJ2-7	-	TRBD1	TRBV18
TGTGCCAGCAGTGAAAGGGGGTTGGGAGTCTACGAGCAGTACTTC	CASSERGLGVYEQYF	TRBJ2-7	many	-	TRBV2
TGTGCCAGCTCACCGAACCATAGTCCGGACTGGCCCTACGAGCAGTACTTC	CASSPNHSPDWPYEQYF	TRBJ2-7	few	-	TRBV5-6
TGTGCCAGCAGCTTTAGCGAGGGGGTCCAAGAGACCCAGTACTTC	CASSFSEGVQETQYF	TRBJ2-5	-	-	TRBV11-1
TGCAGTGCTCGCCGATTTGTTGTCGAGCAGTACTTC	CSARRFVVEQYF	TRBJ2-7	few	-	TRBV20-1
TGCAGTGCCCCGTTACGGTGGCCTGCAACTAATGAAAAACTGTTTTTT	CSAPLRWPATNEKLFF	TRBJ1-4	few	-	TRBV20-1
TGTGCCAGCAGGACCCCCCGCGGTGGCTACACCTTC	CASRTPRGGYTF	TRBJ1-2	many	-	TRBV2
TGTGCCAGCACCCTAGGTCGCAGGGCCGGCTACAATGAGCAGTTCTTC	CASTLGRRAGYNEQFF	TRBJ2-1	-	-	TRBV11-3
TGTGCCAGCAGCTCCGGACAGGGGAATCAGCCCCAGCATTTT	CASSSGQGNQPQHF	TRBJ1-5	many	TRBD1	TRBV7-6
TGTGCCAGCAGCTTAGGGGCGGGACAGGGGTCCTCAACTAATGAAAAACTGTTTTTT	CASSLGAGQGSSTNEKLFF	TRBJ1-4	few	TRBD1	TRBV11-2
TGCAGTGCTAGAGCACGTAGCGGGATAGGGGCCTACGAGCAGTTCTTC	CSARARSGIGAYEQFF	TRBJ2-1	-	TRBD2	TRBV20-1
TGTGCCAGCAGTTCCTTTACGGGCGCGAACACCGGGGAGCTGTTTTTT	CASSSFTGANTGELFF	TRBJ2-2	-	-	TRBV12-3/TRBV12-4
TGCAGTGCTAACGCGGGGGGCAGCACAGATACGCAGTATTTT	CSANAGGSTDTQYF	TRBJ2-3	-	TRBD2	TRBV20-1
TGTGCCAGCAGCTTAGCTAGCGGACCCAATGAGCAGTTCTTC	CASSLASGPNEQFF	TRBJ2-1	-	TRBD2	TRBV13
TGTGCCAGCAGCGTAGCAGGAGCGGGCGCATATGGCTACACCTTC	CASSVAGAGAYGYTF	TRBJ1-2	many	-	TRBV14
TGCAGTGCTAGAGATCAAAGGGGCGGGAACAATGAGCAGTTCTTC	CSARDQRGGNNEQFF	TRBJ2-1	few	-	TRBV20-1
TGTGCCAGCAGCCCCAGGGTACGGCAGTTCTTC	CASSPRVRQFF	TRBJ2-1	few	-	TRBV7-2
TGCAGTGCTAGCAGACGGGAGAGGCATAAGACCCAGTACTTC	CSASRRERHKTQYF	TRBJ2-5	-	-	TRBV20-1
TGTGCCAGTAGCCCGGGACTAGCGGGAAGGAACGAGCAGTACTTC	CASSPGLAGRNEQYF	TRBJ2-7	few	TRBD2	TRBV19
TGTGCCTGGAGCGCTGGGGGCGTGGGGTCTGAAGCTTTCTTT	CAWSAGGVGSEAFF	TRBJ1-1	many	-	TRBV30
TGTGCCAGCAGCTTTGAGGGGCGTGAGCAGTTCTTC	CASSFEGREQFF	TRBJ2-1	few	-	TRBV5-5
TGTGCCAGTACACTTGGGACTCAGGTCATCGAAGCTTTCTTT	CASTLGTQVIEAFF	TRBJ1-1	-	-	TRBV6-2/TRBV6-3
TGTGCCAGCAGTTCGGGACAGCGAAACTATGGCTACACCTTC	CASSSGQRNYGYTF	TRBJ1-2	many	TRBD1	TRBV28
TGCAGTGCTAGAGGCCCGACTAGCCAAGAGACCCAGTACTTC	CSARGPTSQETQYF	TRBJ2-5	many	-	TRBV20-1
TGTGCCAGCACCAAAGGGGCCCCCGTCTTGACAAATGAGCAGTTCTTC	CASTKGAPVLTNEQFF	TRBJ2-1	-	-	TRBV2
TGTGCCATCAGTGGACTAGCGGGAACAGATACGCAGTATTTT	CAISGLAGTDTQYF	TRBJ2-3	few	TRBD2	TRBV10-3
TGCGCCAGCAGCCGGACAGGGGGCACCGGGGAGCTGTTTTTT	CASSRTGGTGELFF	TRBJ2-2	many	TRBD1	TRBV5-1
TGTGCCAGCAGCTCGTCCCGGGACAGGGCTGGCTACACCTTC	CASSSSRDRAGYTF	TRBJ1-2	few	TRBD1	TRBV13